These T cell receptor beta chains were read from a single sample in a study of blood T cell repertoires in COVID-19. Clones were sequenced by immunoSEQ multiplex PCR, and TCRdb holds only the in-frame ones, with some missing. The data show 120,000 or so clones, approximately 74% seen once. Sequencing input: peripheral blood. The receptors come from a man aged 55 to 70 with acute or convalescent COVID-19. Each CDR3 is given with its conserved first and last residue. D genes are given only for firm matches. Only part of the rows carry a size: once, few, many, or a class if the clone is expanded.

J	size	V	D	DNA	CDR3
TRBJ2-7	NA	TRBV11-2	TRBD2	TGTGCCAGCAGCTTAGCGGGAGGGCTCAGCTACGAGCAGTACTTC	CASSLAGGLSYEQYF
TRBJ2-5	NA	TRBV6-2/TRBV6-3	NA	TGTGCCAGCAGTTACGCCTCCACACAGGGTTGGGAGACCCAGTACTTC	CASSYASTQGWETQYF
TRBJ1-4	few	TRBV5-1	NA	TGCGCCAGCAGCTCGAATTACCGAGGACAAAATAATGAAAAACTGTTTTTT	CASSSNYRGQNNEKLFF
TRBJ2-2	NA	TRBV5-1	NA	TGCGCCAGCAGCTTAGGGACTGGTCATCCCGGGGAGCTGTTTTTT	CASSLGTGHPGELFF
TRBJ2-2	NA	TRBV10-1	TRBD2	TGCGCCAGCAGTCCGTACAAGGGAGGGACCGGGGAGCTGTTTTTT	CASSPYKGGTGELFF
TRBJ1-2	NA	TRBV4-1	TRBD1	TGCGCCAGCAGCCAAGGGCTCGGGGGGACAGGGGTCGGAGGCTACACCTTC	CASSQGLGGTGVGGYTF
TRBJ1-2	NA	TRBV18	NA	TGTGCCAGCTCACCACTTTCGCAGAACCCTAACTATGGCTACACCTTC	CASSPLSQNPNYGYTF
TRBJ2-3	NA	TRBV6-5	TRBD2	TGTGCCAGCAGTTACTTCGGGAGGGCAGATACGCAGTATTTT	CASSYFGRADTQYF
TRBJ2-4	once	TRBV7-8	NA	TGTGCCAGCAGCTTAGCCCCGGGAGCGAACATTCAGTACTTC	CASSLAPGANIQYF
TRBJ2-1	NA	TRBV7-3	TRBD2	TGTGCCAGCACCTGGACTAGCGGGAGCAATGAGCAGTTCTTC	CASTWTSGSNEQFF
TRBJ2-2	few	TRBV11-3	NA	TGTGCCAGCATCGACACCGGGGAGCTGTTTTTT	CASIDTGELFF
TRBJ2-1	NA	TRBV3-1/TRBV3-2	NA	TGTGCCAGCAGCCAATGGAGGGGGGGTCTCAATGAGCAGTTCTTC	CASSQWRGGLNEQFF
TRBJ1-1	NA	TRBV6-5	NA	TGTGCCAGCAGAACCCGACAGGCGAACACTGAAGCTTTCTTT	CASRTRQANTEAFF
TRBJ2-1	NA	TRBV5-1	TRBD2	TGCGCCAGCAGCTTGAATCGGGACTACCACAATGAGCAGTTCTTC	CASSLNRDYHNEQFF
TRBJ1-3	NA	TRBV9	TRBD1	TGTGCCAGCAGCGCCCGGGACAGGGGGCCGGGAAACACCATATATTTT	CASSARDRGPGNTIYF
TRBJ2-2	NA	TRBV7-6	NA	TGTGCCAGCAGCCCCATTGTGAACACCGGGGAGCTGTTTTTT	CASSPIVNTGELFF
TRBJ1-1	few	TRBV24-1	NA	TGTGCCACCAGTGCTAGAGGGAACACTGAAGCTTTCTTT	CATSARGNTEAFF
TRBJ2-1	NA	TRBV24-1	NA	TGTGCCACCAGGGACACCTCCTACAATGAGCAGTTCTTC	CATRDTSYNEQFF
TRBJ2-7	NA	TRBV5-6	TRBD2	TGTGCCAGCAGCCCCCCAGCGGGGCGGGACGAGCAGTACTTC	CASSPPAGRDEQYF
TRBJ2-2	few	TRBV11-3	NA	TGTGCCAGCAGCTTAGGACAGCTTGCCGGGGAGCTGTTTTTT	CASSLGQLAGELFF
TRBJ1-1	NA	TRBV29-1	TRBD1	TGCAGCGCCCGGACAGGGCTAATCGTAAACACTGAAGCTTTCTTT	CSARTGLIVNTEAFF
TRBJ2-1	few	TRBV27	TRBD2	TGTGCCAGCAGTTTATGGAGGACTAGCGGCTACAATGAGCAGTTCTTC	CASSLWRTSGYNEQFF
TRBJ1-2	NA	TRBV12-3/TRBV12-4	TRBD1	TGTGCCAGCAGTTCGAGGACAGGGCAAGCACCCTTC	CASSSRTGQAPF
TRBJ2-7	many	TRBV5-1	NA	TGCGCCAGCAGCTTGGGAACGGTAAACTACGAGCAGTACTTC	CASSLGTVNYEQYF
TRBJ1-5	NA	TRBV18	TRBD1	TGTGCCAGCTCTCGAGGACAGGCCGATCAGCCCCAGCATTTT	CASSRGQADQPQHF
TRBJ1-3	NA	TRBV2	NA	TGTGCCAGCAGTGAGGGCAGGGTGGGAGGAAACACCATATATTTT	CASSEGRVGGNTIYF
TRBJ1-1	NA	TRBV6-5	NA	TGTGCCAGCAGTTTCCGGGGTAGGGTCACTGAAGCTTTCTTT	CASSFRGRVTEAFF
TRBJ1-5	NA	TRBV5-8	NA	TGTGCCAGCAGCGCTGGGACCGGGAGAACGGAGCCCCAGCATTTT	CASSAGTGRTEPQHF
TRBJ2-7	NA	TRBV2	NA	TGTGCCAGCAGTATACCTAGACACGAGCAGTACTTC	CASSIPRHEQYF
TRBJ2-1	NA	TRBV24-1	TRBD2	TGTGCCACCAGTGACCCTAGCGGGGGGGCAATCGATGAGCAGTTCTTC	CATSDPSGGAIDEQFF
TRBJ2-2	NA	TRBV12-3/TRBV12-4	NA	TGTGCCAGCTGGGCGAGGAACACCGGGGAGCTGTTTTTT	CASWARNTGELFF
TRBJ2-7	NA	TRBV5-1	TRBD1	TGCGCCAGCAGCGCCCAGACGACAGGGGGCTCGAGCGAGCAGTACTTC	CASSAQTTGGSSEQYF
TRBJ2-3	once	TRBV2	TRBD1	TGTGCCAGCAGTTCCGGACAGGGGTTCACAGATACGCAGTATTTT	CASSSGQGFTDTQYF
TRBJ2-2	few	TRBV12-5	NA	TGTGCTAGTGGTTCCCAGGGGATTGGGGAGCTGTTTTTT	CASGSQGIGELFF
TRBJ1-5	NA	TRBV6-4	NA	TGTGCCAGCAGCGTTACTTACTATCAGCCCCAGCATTTT	CASSVTYYQPQHF
TRBJ2-7	NA	TRBV9	TRBD2	TGTGCCAGCAGCATAGTCTGGACTAGCGGGGGCTTTAGGAACCACGAGCAGTACTTC	CASSIVWTSGGFRNHEQYF
TRBJ1-5	NA	TRBV4-1	NA	TGCGCCAGCAGCCAAGGTACCACCTTCTACAATCAGCCCCAGCATTTT	CASSQGTTFYNQPQHF
TRBJ2-7	NA	TRBV6-7	NA	TGTGCCACTCTCTACGAGCAGTACTTC	CATLYEQYF
TRBJ1-2	once	TRBV27	NA	TGTGCCAGCAGTAAGGGGCAGAACTATGGCTACACCTTC	CASSKGQNYGYTF
TRBJ1-1	NA	TRBV6-1	TRBD1	TGTGCCAGCAGTGAAAATCCGGCGGACAGGAACCCTTTCTTT	CASSENPADRNPFF